The present TCR beta chain was sequenced within a study of blood T cells in healthy people across ages. A second PCR, run for roughly 7 to 11 cycles, used a sample-barcoded 5' primer plus a J-beta primer mix. TCRdb used MiXCR to reprocess the 5' RACE reads, holding one entry per CDR3 protein. Among 1.5 million to 2 million distinct CDR3 sequences, 34% were seen once, and the ten largest hold roughly 10%. CDR1 is SGHAT and CDR2 is FQNNGV in the germline V gene. The CDR3 is 12 amino acids. In this sample, this clonotype turned up many times. At one boundary the junction diverges from the germline segment, which might be a read error. Sample donors were healthy Caucasian individuals that came from Russia, aged roughly 6 to 95.

The gene calls are TRBV11-2 and TRBJ2-5, with no clear D. Sequencing was done on a sample of blood. The receptor was derived from a woman aged 25 to 45 in good health. The CDR3 protein is CASSLVAETQYF. The CDR3 bases are TGTGCCAGCAGTTTAGTCGCAGAGACCCAGTACTTC.